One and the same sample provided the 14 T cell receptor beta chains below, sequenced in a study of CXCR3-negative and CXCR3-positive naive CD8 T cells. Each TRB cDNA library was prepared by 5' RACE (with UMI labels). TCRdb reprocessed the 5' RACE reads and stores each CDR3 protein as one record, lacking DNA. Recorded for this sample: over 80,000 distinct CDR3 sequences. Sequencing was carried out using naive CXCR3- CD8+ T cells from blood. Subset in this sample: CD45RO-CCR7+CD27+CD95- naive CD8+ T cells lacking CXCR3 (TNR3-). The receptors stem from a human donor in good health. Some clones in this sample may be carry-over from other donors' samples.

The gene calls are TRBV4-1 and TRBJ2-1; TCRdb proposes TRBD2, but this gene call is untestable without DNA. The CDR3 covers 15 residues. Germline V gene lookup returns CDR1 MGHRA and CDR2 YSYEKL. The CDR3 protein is CASSQEWASGYEQFF.

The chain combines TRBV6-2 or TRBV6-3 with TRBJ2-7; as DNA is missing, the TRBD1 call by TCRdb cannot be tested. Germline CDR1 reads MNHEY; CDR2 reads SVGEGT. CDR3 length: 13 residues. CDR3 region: CASNGVDTYEQYF.

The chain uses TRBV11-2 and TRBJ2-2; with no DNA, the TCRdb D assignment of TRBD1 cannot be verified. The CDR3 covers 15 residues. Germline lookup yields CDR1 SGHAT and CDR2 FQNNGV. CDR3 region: CASSGRTGFTGELFF.

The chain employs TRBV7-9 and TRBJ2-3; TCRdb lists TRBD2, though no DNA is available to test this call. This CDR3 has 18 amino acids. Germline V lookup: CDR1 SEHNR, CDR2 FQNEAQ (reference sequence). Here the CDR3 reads CASSLSGTGRRDTDTQYF.

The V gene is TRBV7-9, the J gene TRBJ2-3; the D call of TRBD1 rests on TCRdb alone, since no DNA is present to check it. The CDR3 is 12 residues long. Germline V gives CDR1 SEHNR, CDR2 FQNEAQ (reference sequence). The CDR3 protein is CASSTTRGTQYF.

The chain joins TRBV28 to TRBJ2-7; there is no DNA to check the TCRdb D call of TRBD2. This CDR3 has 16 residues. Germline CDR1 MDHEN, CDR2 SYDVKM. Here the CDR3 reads CASSPLGGPSSYEQYF.

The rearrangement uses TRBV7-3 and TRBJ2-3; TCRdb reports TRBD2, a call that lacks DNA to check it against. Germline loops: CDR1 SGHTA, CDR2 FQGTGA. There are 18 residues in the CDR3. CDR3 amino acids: CASSLTWGTSGMSDTQYF.

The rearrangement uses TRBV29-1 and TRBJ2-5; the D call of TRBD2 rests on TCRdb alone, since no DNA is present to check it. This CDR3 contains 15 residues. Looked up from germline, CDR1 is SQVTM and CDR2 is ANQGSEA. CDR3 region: CSVETASWVEETQYF.

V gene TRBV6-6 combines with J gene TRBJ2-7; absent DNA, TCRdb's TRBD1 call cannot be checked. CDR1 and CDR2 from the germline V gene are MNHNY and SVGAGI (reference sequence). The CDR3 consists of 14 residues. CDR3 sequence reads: CASSEGGGPYEQYF.

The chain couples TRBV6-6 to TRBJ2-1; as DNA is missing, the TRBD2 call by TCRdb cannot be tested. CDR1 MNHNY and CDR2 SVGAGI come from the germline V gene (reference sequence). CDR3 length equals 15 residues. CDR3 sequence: CASSYTSGGDNEQFF.

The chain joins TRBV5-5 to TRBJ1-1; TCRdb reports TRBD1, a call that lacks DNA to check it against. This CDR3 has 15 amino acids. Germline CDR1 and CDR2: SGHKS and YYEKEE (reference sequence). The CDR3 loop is CASSTHRDTNTEAFF.

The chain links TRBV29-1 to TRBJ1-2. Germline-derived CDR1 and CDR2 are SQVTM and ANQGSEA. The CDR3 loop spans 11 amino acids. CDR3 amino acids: CSVAGPHGYTF.

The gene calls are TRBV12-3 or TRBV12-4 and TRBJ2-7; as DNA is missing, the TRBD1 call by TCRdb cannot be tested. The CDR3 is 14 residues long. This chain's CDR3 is CASSSGQAAYEQYF.

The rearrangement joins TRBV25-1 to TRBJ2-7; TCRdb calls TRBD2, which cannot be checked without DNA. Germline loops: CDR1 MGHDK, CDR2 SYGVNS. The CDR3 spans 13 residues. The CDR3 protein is CASSGIADYEQYF.